The subject of this entry is one T cell receptor beta chain. Trimming at V came to 3 bases and at J to 5 bases, leaving 8 bases not matched to a gene. Per germline, CDR1 KGHSH and CDR2 LQKENI. The CDR3 is 16 amino acids. These data come from a study of PD-L1 blockade in urothelial cancer. Study information: The patients had undergone anywhere from 0 to 3 prior chemotherapy regimens. A median blood sample held about 150,000 T cells and tens of thousands of unique TCRs. Blood analysis was done at 3 weeks (second dose) and 6 weeks after treatment began.

Generated by immunoSEQ multiplex PCR, the TCRdb table keeps only in-frame clones and is missing some. The table shows 85,000 to 95,000 clones, with nearly 90% occurring only once. As for time point: pretreatment peripheral blood. Urothelial carcinoma, locally advanced or metastatic, affected the patients. The sequence derives from a man between 60 and 70 years old with urothelial cancer. The material was PBMCs, obtained around atezolizumab (anti-PD-L1) treatment. The V gene is TRBV18, the J gene TRBJ2-1, with 9 bases that match TRBD1. Written as DNA, the CDR3 is TGTGCCAGCTCACCGCTCGGACAGGGGCGACACAATGAGCAGTTCTTC. It translates to CASSPLGQGRHNEQFF.